The TCR beta chain under discussion was sequenced for a study of blood T cell repertoires in COVID-19. Whole-study context: From the United States, Italy and Spain came samples of acute and convalescent COVID-19. Nucleic acid was either cDNA or gDNA, and it came from T cells, B-cell-depleted T cells, or PBMCs.

Per the authors' pipeline: How many nucleated cells were present was estimated from reference gene primer amplification. Repertoires were generated with immunoSEQ multiplex PCR, while TCRdb's copy carries only in-frame clones and drops some. V, J and clone size reflect that table, while D and trimming were determined from the DNA. The data show around 250,000 clones, with 88% seen just once and 0.95% to 1.5% held by the top ten. Deletions cut 6 bases from V and 7 bases from J, with 15 bases between. Germline V lookup: CDR1 MNHEY, CDR2 SVGAGI. This CDR3 contains 13 residues. Participants, 18 to 89 years old, spanned under 25 US areas.

The TCR comes from a woman aged 40-49 years with acute COVID-19. The chain couples TRBV6-5 to TRBJ1-2; D call uncertain. The sequenced sample consisted of PBMCs or T cells enriched from blood (not recorded which). CDR3 amino acids: CASSSTVFVGYTF. The CDR3 region has the DNA TGTGCCAGCAGCTCAACAGTATTCGTTGGCTACACCTTC.